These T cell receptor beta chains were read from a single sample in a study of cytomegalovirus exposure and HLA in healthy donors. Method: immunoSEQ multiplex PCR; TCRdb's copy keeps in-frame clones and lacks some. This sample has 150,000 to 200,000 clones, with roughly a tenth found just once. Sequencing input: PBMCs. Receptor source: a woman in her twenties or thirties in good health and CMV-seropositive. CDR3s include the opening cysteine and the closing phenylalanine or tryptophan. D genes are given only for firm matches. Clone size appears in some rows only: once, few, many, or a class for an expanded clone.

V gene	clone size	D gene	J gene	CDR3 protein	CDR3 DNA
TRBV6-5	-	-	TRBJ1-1	CASSSQGSGAEAFF	TGTGCCAGCAGTTCCCAGGGTTCAGGCGCTGAAGCTTTCTTT
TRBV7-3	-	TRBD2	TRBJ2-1	CASSVTRTSYNEQFF	TGTGCCAGCAGCGTCACCAGGACTAGCTACAATGAGCAGTTCTTC
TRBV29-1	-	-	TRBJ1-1	CSAKDSEAFF	TGCAGCGCGAAGGACAGTGAAGCTTTCTTT
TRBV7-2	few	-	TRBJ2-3	CASSLYTGTDTQYF	TGTGCCAGCAGCTTATACACAGGCACAGATACGCAGTATTTT
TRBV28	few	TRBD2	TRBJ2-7	CASSFGQGTSEQYF	TGTGCCAGCAGTTTCGGGCAGGGGACTAGCGAGCAGTACTTC
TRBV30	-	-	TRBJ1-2	CAWSVQVGPNYGYTF	TGTGCCTGGAGTGTACAGGTCGGGCCTAACTATGGCTACACCTTC
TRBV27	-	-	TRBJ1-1	CASSWAGANTEAFF	TGTGCCAGCAGTTGGGCGGGGGCGAACACTGAAGCTTTCTTT
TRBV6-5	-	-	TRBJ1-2	CASRGSGAGYTF	TGTGCCAGCAGAGGATCAGGGGCTGGCTACACCTTC
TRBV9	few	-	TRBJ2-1	CASSVQNGYYNEQFF	TGTGCCAGCAGCGTCCAAAACGGTTACTACAATGAGCAGTTCTTC
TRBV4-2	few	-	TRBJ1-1	CASSPTGFTEAFF	TGTGCCAGCAGCCCAACAGGGTTCACTGAAGCTTTCTTT
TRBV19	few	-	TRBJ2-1	CASSILGAEQFF	TGTGCCAGTAGTATTTTGGGCGCTGAGCAGTTCTTC
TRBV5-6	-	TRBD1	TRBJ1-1	CASSLWTGISNTEAFF	TGTGCCAGCAGCTTGTGGACAGGGATTTCGAACACTGAAGCTTTCTTT
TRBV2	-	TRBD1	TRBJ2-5	CASMDPTGLLETQYF	TGTGCCAGCATGGACCCGACAGGGTTGCTGGAGACCCAGTACTTC
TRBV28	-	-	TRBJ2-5	CASSLGASEEETQYF	TGTGCCAGCAGTCTTGGGGCTAGCGAGGAAGAGACCCAGTACTTC
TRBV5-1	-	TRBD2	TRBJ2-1	CASSLSGRNDNEQFF	TGCGCCAGCAGCCTTAGCGGGAGAAACGACAATGAGCAGTTCTTC
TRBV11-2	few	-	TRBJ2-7	CASSLDRTTAYEQYF	TGTGCCAGCAGCTTAGATCGTACCACTGCCTACGAGCAGTACTTC
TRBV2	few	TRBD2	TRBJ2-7	CASSESGGHLYEQYF	TGTGCCAGCAGTGAAAGCGGGGGACACCTCTACGAGCAGTACTTC
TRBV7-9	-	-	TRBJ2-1	CASSLESASLYNEQFF	TGTGCCAGCAGCTTGGAGAGCGCAAGCCTCTACAATGAGCAGTTCTTC
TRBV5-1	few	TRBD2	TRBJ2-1	CASSVAGVYNEQFF	TGCGCCAGCAGCGTAGCGGGGGTTTACAATGAGCAGTTCTTC
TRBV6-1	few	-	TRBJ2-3	CASSRDPSTDTQYF	TGTGCCAGCAGTCGGGATCCGAGCACAGATACGCAGTATTTT
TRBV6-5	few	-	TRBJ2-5	CASSLFQGRQETQYF	TGTGCCAGCAGTCTGTTTCAGGGTCGGCAAGAGACCCAGTACTTC
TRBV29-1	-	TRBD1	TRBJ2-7	CSAETGVGEQYF	TGCAGCGCTGAAACAGGGGTAGGCGAGCAGTACTTC
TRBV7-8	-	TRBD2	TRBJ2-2	CASSKAGDDTGELFF	TGTGCCAGCAGCAAAGCGGGAGACGACACCGGGGAGCTGTTTTTT
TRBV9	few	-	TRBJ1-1	CASRLQTAEAFF	TGTGCCAGCAGGCTACAGACCGCTGAAGCTTTCTTT
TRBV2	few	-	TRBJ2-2	CASSEMGQNTGELFF	TGTGCCAGCAGTGAAATGGGGCAGAACACCGGGGAGCTGTTTTTT
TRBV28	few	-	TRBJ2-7	CASSLLAREQYF	TGTGCCAGCAGTTTACTAGCTCGCGAGCAGTACTTC
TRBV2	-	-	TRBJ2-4	CASRIRDTLAKNIQYF	TGTGCCAGTCGAATCCGGGACACTTTAGCCAAAAACATTCAGTACTTC
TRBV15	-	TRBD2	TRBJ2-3	CATSRGLAVSTDTQYF	TGTGCCACCAGCAGAGGACTAGCGGTTAGCACAGATACGCAGTATTTT
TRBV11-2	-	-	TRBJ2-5	CASSRGAGETQYF	TGTGCCAGCAGCAGGGGCGCGGGGGAGACCCAGTACTTC
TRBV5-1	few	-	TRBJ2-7	CASSLGGTGMHEQYF	TGCGCCAGCAGTCTCGGAGGGACCGGGATGCACGAGCAGTACTTC
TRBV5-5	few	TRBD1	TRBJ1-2	CATGQGNYGYTF	TGTGCCACGGGACAGGGAAACTATGGCTACACCTTC
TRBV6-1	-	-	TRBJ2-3	CASSGITVAGPLTDTQYF	TGTGCCAGCAGTGGAATAACAGTGGCAGGGCCCCTCACAGATACGCAGTATTTT
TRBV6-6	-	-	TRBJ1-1	CASILRGNTEAFF	TGTGCCAGCATTTTACGAGGGAACACTGAAGCTTTCTTT
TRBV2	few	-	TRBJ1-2	CASSAENAGYGYTF	TGTGCCAGCAGTGCCGAGAATGCGGGATATGGCTACACCTTC
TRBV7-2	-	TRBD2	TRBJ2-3	CASSLGLAGDYSTDTQYF	TGTGCCAGCAGCTTAGGGCTAGCGGGGGACTATAGCACAGATACGCAGTATTTT
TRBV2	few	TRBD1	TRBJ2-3	CASRFQGEDTQYF	TGTGCCAGCAGATTCCAGGGGGAAGATACGCAGTATTTT
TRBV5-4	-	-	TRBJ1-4	CASSPQINEKLFF	TGTGCCAGCAGCCCCCAGATTAATGAAAAACTGTTTTTT
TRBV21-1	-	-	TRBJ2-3	CASWVRSDTQYF	TGTGCCAGCTGGGTGAGGTCGGATACGCAGTATTTT
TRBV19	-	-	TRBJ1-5	CATSGFYSNQPQHF	TGTGCCACCTCGGGGTTTTATAGCAATCAGCCCCAGCATTTT
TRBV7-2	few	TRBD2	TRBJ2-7	CASSLGGSDFGQYF	TGTGCCAGCAGCTTAGGCGGGAGTGACTTTGGGCAGTACTTC
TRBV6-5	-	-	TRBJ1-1	CASRLAGGTEAFF	TGTGCCAGCAGGTTAGCCGGGGGCACTGAAGCTTTCTTT
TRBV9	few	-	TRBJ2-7	CASSVFGSSYEQYF	TGTGCCAGCAGCGTATTCGGGAGCTCCTACGAGCAGTACTTC
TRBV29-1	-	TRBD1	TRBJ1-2	CSVRQGNYGYTF	TGCAGCGTCAGACAGGGGAACTATGGCTACACCTTC
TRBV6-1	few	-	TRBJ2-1	CASSPPEFF	TGTGCCAGCAGTCCCCCCGAGTTCTTC
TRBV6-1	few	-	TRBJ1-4	CASRGLFSTNEKLFF	TGTGCCAGCAGAGGACTATTTTCAACTAATGAAAAACTGTTTTTT
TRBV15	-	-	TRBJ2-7	CATSTDSMGHYDEQYF	TGTGCCACCAGCACCGACTCTATGGGGCATTATGACGAGCAGTACTTC
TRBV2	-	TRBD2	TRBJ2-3	CASGLTSGTDTQYF	TGTGCCAGCGGACTGACTAGCGGCACAGATACGCAGTATTTT
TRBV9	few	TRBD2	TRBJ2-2	CASSSKLAGGVNTGELFF	TGTGCCAGCAGCTCAAAGCTAGCGGGCGGAGTGAACACCGGGGAGCTGTTTTTT
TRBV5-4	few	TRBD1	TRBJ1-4	CASRNDRDEKLFF	TGTGCCAGCAGAAATGACAGGGATGAAAAACTGTTTTTT
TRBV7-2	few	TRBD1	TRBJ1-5	CASSTLRGGNQPQHF	TGTGCCAGCAGCACGCTCAGGGGGGGCAATCAGCCCCAGCATTTT